Following are 20 T cell receptor beta chains from one sample sequenced in a study of T-cell reconstitution after alpha-beta-depleted transplantation in children. Unique molecular identifiers were used in preparing the TCRbeta library. TCRdb re-called the PCR reads through MiXCR, storing one row per CDR3 protein. The sample includes 800,000 to 1,000,000 distinct CDR3 sequences, less than 30% of them seen just once. The sample in question was PBMCs, mostly from graft donor cells, obtained 360 days after TCRalphabeta/CD19-depleted stem cell transplant. Receptors were obtained from a boy under three years old who had a stem cell transplant for SCID, so the T cells may come from the graft donor.

In this sample, this clonotype turned up a few times. One junction end does not reproduce the germline sequence, and a read error may be involved. This chain joins TRBV7-9 and TRBJ2-1; no clear D gene. CDR3 length: 11 residues. The germline V gene encodes CDR1 SEHNR and CDR2 FQNEAQ (reference sequence). CDR3: CASSLAHPLDF. The CDR3 nucleotides read TGTGCCAGCAGCTTAGCTCACCCCTTAGACTTC. The whole variable domain, remainder taken from reference TRBV7-9 and TRBJ2-1, is DTGVSQNPRHKITKRGQNVTFRCDPISEHNRLYWYRQTLGQGPEFLTYFQNEAQLEKSRLLSDRFSAERPKGSFSTLEIQRTEQGDSAMYLCASSLAHPLDFGPGTRLTVL.

This clonotype was counted only a few times. The V and J genes are TRBV20-1 and TRBJ2-7; 10 bases are a match to TRBD1. With V trimmed by 8 bases and J by 2 bases, 15 bases remained unmatched. Germline CDR1 DFQATT, CDR2 SNEGSKA (reference sequence). This CDR3 is built from 16 residues. CDR3 bases: TGCAGTCCGAGACCTTGGACAGGGGGTAACGCCTACGAGCAGTACTTC. This gives the protein CSPRPWTGGNAYEQYF.

The table lists this clonotype with a few counts. This chain connects TRBV5-1 to TRBJ2-7; D is perhaps TRBD2 (7 bases). Per germline, CDR1 SGHRS and CDR2 YFSETQ. V lost 4 bases to trimming and J lost 1 base, with 15 bases between them. The CDR3 is made up of 15 amino acids. Written as DNA, the CDR3 is TGCGCCAGCAGCGATTGGGGAGGGGGGTCCTACGAGCAGTACTTC. Amino acids: CASSDWGGGSYEQYF.

This clonotype was counted a few times. For the CDR3, the DNA is TGCGCCAGCAGTCGTAGATCTCGGGGAGGCACAGATACGCAGTATTTT. Its protein is CASSRRSRGGTDTQYF. V is TRBV5-1 and J is TRBJ2-3; perhaps TRBD2 as D (5 bases). CDR3 length equals 16 residues. Germline V gene lookup returns CDR1 SGHRS and CDR2 YFSETQ. V shed 5 bases and J shed 1 base, with 17 bases lying between them. The whole variable domain, remainder taken from reference TRBV5-1 and TRBJ2-3, is KAGVTQTPRYLIKTRGQQVTLSCSPISGHRSVSWYQQTPGQGLQFLFEYFSETQRNKGNFPGRFSGRQFSNSRSEMNVSTLELGDSALYLCASSRRSRGGTDTQYFGPGTRLTVL.

The CDR3 DNA reads as TGTGCCAGCAGCTTAGGAGACCGACCGGTTTCCTACGAGCAGTACTTC. Its translation is CASSLGDRPVSYEQYF. The chain links TRBV7-9 to TRBJ2-7; D is unresolved. The CDR3 spans 16 residues. Germline values: CDR1 SEHNR, CDR2 FQNEAQ (reference sequence). With 1 base removed from V and 1 base from J, the gap between germline ends came to 14 bases.

The rearrangement uses TRBV15 and TRBJ2-7, with D unresolved. The CDR3 is made up of 17 amino acids. Germline lookup yields CDR1 LNHNV and CDR2 YYDKDF (reference sequence). V was shortened by 0 bases and J by 3 bases, with 18 bases between the two germline ends. The CDR3 protein is CATSRDLWGKPNYEQYF. The CDR3 nucleotides read TGTGCCACCAGCAGAGATCTTTGGGGTAAGCCCAACTACGAGCAGTACTTC.

This clonotype has at least ten counts. This rearrangement joins TRBV12-3 or TRBV12-4 to TRBJ2-7, with D unresolved. The CDR3 runs 13 residues. Trimming removed 3 bases from V and 0 bases from J, with 6 bases in between. DNA of the CDR3: TGTGCCAGCAGTTTCCTCAGCTCCTACGAGCAGTACTTC. It is translated as CASSFLSSYEQYF.

The chain couples TRBV12-3 or TRBV12-4 to TRBJ2-5; unclear D gene. V was shortened by 7 bases and J by 7 bases, with 13 bases between the two germline ends. The CDR3 length is 12 residues. CDR3 sequence: CASMKGERTQYF. The DNA of the CDR3 is TGTGCCAGCATGAAGGGTGAGAGGACCCAGTACTTC.

This clonotype was detected only a few times. The genes are TRBV18 and TRBJ1-1, with unresolved D. CDR3 length equals 13 residues. Germline lookup yields CDR1 KGHSH and CDR2 LQKENI. V was cut by 5 bases and J by 1 base, with 8 bases left in between. The CDR3 region has the DNA TGTGCCAGCTCAGGTGCAGAGAACACTGAAGCTTTCTTT. This translates into CASSGAENTEAFF. The variable domain in full, completed from reference TRBV18 and TRBJ1-1, reads NAGVMQNPRHLVRRRGQEARLRCSPMKGHSHVYWYRQLPEEGLKFMVYLQKENIIDESGMPKERFSAEFPKEGPSILRIQQVVRGDSAAYFCASSGAENTEAFFGQGTRLTVV.

The rearrangement links TRBV2 to TRBJ2-7; 9 bases agree with TRBD1. Unmatched junction bases numbered 9, after V lost 3 bases and J lost 6 bases. The CDR3 covers 15 residues. Germline V gene lookup returns CDR1 SNHLY and CDR2 FYNNEI. The CDR3 DNA reads as TGTGCCAGCAGTGACGGGGACAGGGTGTTAAGCGAGCAGTACTTC. Translation: CASSDGDRVLSEQYF.

The chain links TRBV11-2 to TRBJ2-7; no definite D call. This CDR3 contains 14 residues. Deletions cut 5 bases from V and 2 bases from J, with 13 bases between. Germline V lookup: CDR1 SGHAT, CDR2 FQNNGV. CDR3 loop: CASSPQDTPYEQYF. The CDR3 DNA follows: TGTGCCAGCAGCCCGCAGGATACCCCCTACGAGCAGTACTTC.

The chain combines TRBV12-3 or TRBV12-4 with TRBJ1-1; D unresolved. This CDR3 has 15 amino acids. Trimming removed 3 bases from V and 0 bases from J, with 11 bases in between. The DNA for the CDR3 is TGTGCCAGCAGTTTTCATCCAGGCATGAACACTGAAGCTTTCTTT. Its translation: CASSFHPGMNTEAFF.

V is TRBV7-3 and J is TRBJ2-3, with a tentative D call TRBD1 (5 bases). Germline loops: CDR1 SGHTA, CDR2 FQGTGA. The CDR3 is made up of 15 amino acids. The V end lost 2 bases, the J end lost 3 bases, and 12 bases lay between the germline ends. DNA of the CDR3: TGTGCCAGCAGCTTATCGCAGGGTCATACAGATACGCAGTATTTT. The encoded protein is CASSLSQGHTDTQYF. Variable domain in full (rest from reference TRBV7-3 and TRBJ2-3): GAGVSQTPSNKVTEKGKYVELRCDPISGHTALYWYRQSLGQGPEFLIYFQGTGAADDSGLPNDRFFAVRPEGSVSTLKIQRTERGDSAVYLCASSLSQGHTDTQYFGPGTRLTVL.

The gene calls are TRBV29-1 and TRBJ1-1, with 8 bases matching TRBD1. Germline CDR1 reads SQVTM; CDR2 reads ANQGSEA. The CDR3 extends over 14 amino acids. J was trimmed by 1 base and V by 6 bases; bases with no gene match: 7. CDR3 sequence: CSVRRQGQNTEAFF. CDR3 nucleotide sequence: TGCAGCGTCCGAAGACAGGGGCAGAACACTGAAGCTTTCTTT.

This clonotype was found a few times. The chain carries TRBV2 and TRBJ1-2; D is perhaps TRBD1 (6 bases). Germline CDR1 SNHLY, CDR2 FYNNEI. The V end was cut by 11 bases, the J end by 7 bases, with 17 bases between. This CDR3 is 12 amino acids long. The CDR3 DNA reads as TGTGCCCGACGGCCGGGGGCGCGTGGCTACACCTTC. It specifies CARRPGARGYTF.

The chain recombines TRBV5-1 with TRBJ1-6; D possibly corresponds to TRBD1 (5 bases). Between the trimmed V and J ends, which lost 9 bases and 7 bases, there was a span of 14 bases. Germline lookup yields CDR1 SGHRS and CDR2 YFSETQ. The length of the CDR3 is 13 residues. The CDR3: CATTEGRNSPLHF. CDR3 sequence (DNA): TGCGCCACCACGGAGGGGAGGAATTCACCCCTCCACTTT.

The rearrangement uses TRBV5-5 and TRBJ1-2; D unclear. The germline V gene encodes CDR1 SGHKS and CDR2 YYEKEE (reference sequence). V was cut by 0 bases and J by 2 bases, with 11 bases left in between. The CDR3 is 15 residues long. This CDR3 reads CASSLARKTNYGYTF. The CDR3 DNA reads TGTGCCAGCAGCTTGGCCAGGAAGACAAACTATGGCTACACCTTC.

The CDR3 DNA follows: TGTGCCAGCAGCGAAATTAGCGGTGGCTACACCTTC. Protein product: CASSEISGGYTF. The chain uses TRBV13 and TRBJ1-2, with D unclear. CDR1 and CDR2 (germline): PRHDT, FYEKMQ (reference sequence). The CDR3 runs to 12 residues. Trimming cost V 5 bases and J 7 bases, with 11 bases left between them.

The V call is TRBV4-1, the J call TRBJ2-5, with 7 bases that match TRBD2. The trim removed 1 base at V and 7 bases at J, leaving 6 bases unmatched. Germline V CDR1 and CDR2: MGHRA, YSYEKL. The CDR3 is 14 amino acids. The CDR3 DNA reads as TGCGCCAGCAGCCAAGTGACTAGCTGGGGGACCCAGTACTTC. Amino acids: CASSQVTSWGTQYF.

The rearrangement joins TRBV10-3 to TRBJ2-7; 10 bases fit TRBD2. The CDR3 totals 17 residues. Germline trimming cut 0 bases from V and 2 bases from J; bases unmatched to any gene: 7. The germline V gene encodes CDR1 ENHRY and CDR2 SYGVKD. CDR3 bases: TGTGCCATCAGTGAGTCGACCGGGACTAGCGTTCCCTACGAGCAGTACTTC. Its translation is CAISESTGTSVPYEQYF.